Here is one T cell receptor beta chain with its context. Its target antigen remains unknown. No qualities accompany the bases; no much larger clone lies one base away. TCRbeta CDR3 regions were amplified from genomic DNA using the immunoSEQ Assay, a bias-controlled multiplex PCR. Under the source paper's analysis protocol: The number of nucleated cells in each sample was estimated by amplification of reference gene primers within the assay. To quantify the absolute abundance of each unique TCRbeta CDR3 rearrangement, sequence reads were collapsed and filtered. For each sample, productive Simpson clonality was calculated as the square root of Simpson's diversity index over productive rearrangements. This is the immuneACCESS table as TCRdb keeps it, with only in-frame sequences that have V and J called. A part of the clones is gone; compared with another copy, unresolved V genes explain less than half, and the rest is unexplained. The V and J calls and clone size come from that table; D and trimming were worked out from the DNA. This sample holds 390,000 or so clones; around nine tenths were observed only once. Roughly 10% of the sample lies in the top ten.

Participants in the prospective study were enrolled through a virtual design, were aged about 18 to 90 years, and lived in approximately 25 United States geographic areas. Cohort assignment in the prospective study relied on participant-reported clinical history from a screening survey and a study questionnaire. Recovered participants in ImmuneRACE Cohort 3 were defined by two consecutive negative NP/OP PCR tests, clearance by a healthcare professional, or resolution of symptoms. Each participant in the prospective study had whole blood, serum and a nasopharyngeal or oropharyngeal swab collected by mobile phlebotomists. Prospective study participants could optionally give additional blood draws and questionnaires over a roughly 2-month period. Before DNA extraction, blood samples from the prospective study were shipped at room temperature or frozen. The sample comes from a study of blood T cell repertoires in COVID-19 (dated by TCRdb to 2019 to 2021). With regard to the full study: The collaborator samples originated in the United States, Italy and Spain and spanned the acute and convalescent phases of COVID-19. Samples were obtained from the ongoing ImmuneRACE study (first 160 participants) and from 1,254 subjects provided by 6 global collaborators. Where HLA class I and class II types were available, the types were taken from metadata supplied by the sample provider, not from assay-based typing. A freely available public database, intended as a resource for researchers studying the immune response to SARS-CoV-2, is where the repertoires were released. The material from the prospective study consisted of cDNA or gDNA derived from T cells, B-cell-depleted T cells, or PBMCs. Deeply sampled blood TCRbeta repertoires from subjects exposed to, actively infected with, or recovered from COVID-19 were included in the dataset. The sample metadata nearly always contained a de-identified subject ID, COVID-19 status, age in years and sex.

Findings and caveats that apply to the study as a whole: Clinical and demographic metadata were provided uncurated, with the amount varying by source and participant.

The sequencing input was PBMCs or T cells enriched from blood (not recorded which). The receptor was derived from a woman in her fifties or sixties who had recovered from COVID-19.

The CDR3 is CASSLYRGNTEAFF. The sequence in DNA is TGTGCCAGCAGCTTATATCGAGGGAACACTGAAGCTTTCTTT. The sequence is built from TRBV11-2 and TRBJ1-1, with the D gene not clear enough to name. Taken from cysteine to phenylalanine, the CDR3 has 14 residues. CDR3 DNA only is kept here, 42 bases in frame from base 1. The germline V gene specifies SGHAT as CDR1 and FQNNGV as CDR2. Trimming removed 2 bases from V and 1 base from J, leaving 8 bases between the germline ends.